The 29 T cell receptor beta chains below all came from one sample that was sequenced in a study of blood T cell repertoires in COVID-19. The assay was immunoSEQ multiplex PCR, and TCRdb's table has in-frame clones only and misses some. The table records 110,000 to 150,000 clones, 84% of them present only once. Sequencing used peripheral blood. These receptors were obtained from a human donor in a cohort sampled during active COVID-19.

V usage is TRBV6-5 and J usage is TRBJ2-3, with TRBD1 matching over 7 bases. The junction had 8 bases not matched to a gene; V was cut back by 5 bases and J by 3 bases. Looked up from germline, CDR1 is MNHEY and CDR2 is SVGAGI. CDR3 length equals 15 residues. CDR3 protein: CASSPGTVLTDTQYF. The DNA of the CDR3 is TGTGCCAGCAGTCCCGGGACAGTCCTGACAGATACGCAGTATTTT.

The chain has TRBV4-1 and TRBJ1-2; 7 nucleotides line up with TRBD1. The CDR3 spans 14 residues. Germline CDR1 and CDR2: MGHRA and YSYEKL. Germline trimming cut 2 bases from V and 8 bases from J; bases unmatched to any gene: 8. CDR3: CASSQPQGMWGYTF. The CDR3 DNA reads TGCGCCAGCAGCCAACCACAGGGGATGTGGGGCTACACCTTC.

The chain carries TRBV18 and TRBJ2-1; 8 bases are shared with TRBD2. The CDR3 spans 15 residues. Unmatched junction bases numbered 8, after V lost 6 bases and J lost 4 bases. Germline values: CDR1 KGHSH, CDR2 LQKENI. The CDR3: CASSPSGGSYNEQFF. Written as DNA, the CDR3 is TGTGCCAGCTCCCCCAGCGGGGGTTCATACAATGAGCAGTTCTTC.

J is TRBJ1-2 and V is TRBV7-2, with D maybe TRBD1 (6 bases). The V end was cut by 5 bases, the J end by 11 bases, with 18 bases between. The CDR3 is 13 amino acids. Germline CDR1 is SGHTA and CDR2 is FQGNSA. The CDR3 sequence is CASSANRVQFYTF. The CDR3 DNA follows: TGTGCCAGCAGCGCTAACAGGGTCCAATTTTACACCTTC.

The chain carries TRBV3-1 (or the pseudogene TRBV3-2) and TRBJ2-6; 8 bases are a match to TRBD1. V shed 3 bases, J shed 0 bases, and the junction held 10 bases outside the gene matches. The CDR3 spans 19 residues. Germline CDR1 is LGHDT and CDR2 is YNNKEL (reference sequence). The DNA of the CDR3 is TGTGCCAGCAGCCATGACCCGGGACAGGCGAACTCTGGGGCCAACGTCCTGACTTTC. The encoded protein is CASSHDPGQANSGANVLTF.

The chain employs TRBV5-8 and TRBJ2-5, with D possibly TRBD1 on 6 matching bases. CDR3 length: 14 residues. Germline CDR1 reads SGHTS; CDR2 reads YDEGEE. The V end lost 2 bases, the J end lost 2 bases, and 10 bases lay between the germline ends. The CDR3 is CASSFRTAQETQYF. The CDR3 DNA sequence: TGTGCCAGCAGCTTTCGGACAGCGCAAGAGACCCAGTACTTC.

J is TRBJ1-2 and V is TRBV19; D call uncertain. Germline V gene sequence: CDR1 LNHDA, CDR2 SQIVND (reference sequence). CDR3 length: 13 amino acids. Deletions cut 2 bases from V and 4 bases from J, with 8 bases between. CDR3 coding DNA: TGTGCCAGTAGTATACGACAAACCTATGGCTACACCTTC. Encoded protein: CASSIRQTYGYTF.

The chain recombines TRBV5-1 with TRBJ2-5; TRBD2 is a possible D gene (7 bases). The CDR3 contains 14 residues. With 5 bases removed from V and 3 bases from J, the gap between germline ends came to 14 bases. Per germline, CDR1 SGHRS and CDR2 YFSETQ. CDR3 in DNA: TGCGCCAGCAGTATTTGGGGGGGCGAAGAGACCCAGTACTTC. Encoded protein: CASSIWGGEETQYF.

The rearrangement links TRBV3-1 (or the pseudogene TRBV3-2) to TRBJ2-7, with TRBD1 as a possible D gene (5 bases). The CDR3 is 15 residues long. The V gene's germline CDR1 is LGHDT and CDR2 YNNKEL (reference sequence). Trimming removed 1 base from V and 1 base from J, with 11 bases in between. CDR3 DNA: TGTGCCAGCAGCCAAGGTCGGCAGGGTTCCTACGAGCAGTACTTC. This gives the protein CASSQGRQGSYEQYF.

This sequence joins TRBV11-2 and TRBJ2-1; 10 bases align to TRBD2. Trimming at V came to 8 bases and at J to 6 bases, leaving 10 bases not matched to a gene. The CDR3 is 15 residues long. Per the germline V gene, CDR1 is SGHAT and CDR2 is FQNNGV. CDR3 protein: CASSMASGGANEQFF. DNA for the CDR3: TGTGCCAGCTCAATGGCGAGCGGGGGGGCCAATGAGCAGTTCTTC. The complete variable domain, with remaining parts taken from reference TRBV11-2 and TRBJ2-1, reads EAGVAQSPRYKIIEKRQSVAFWCNPISGHATLYWYQQILGQGPKLLIQFQNNGVVDDSQLPKDRFSAERLKGVDSTLKIQPAKLEDSAVYLCASSMASGGANEQFFGPGTRLTVL.

CDR3 DNA sequence: TGTGCCAGCAGCTTCATCGACAGGCTTTATCAGCCCCAGCATTTT. Protein sequence: CASSFIDRLYQPQHF. V is TRBV5-5 and J is TRBJ1-5; TRBD1 might be the D (6 bases). Trimming took off 2 bases at V and 5 bases at J, with 14 bases between the two ends. The CDR3 consists of 15 residues. Germline-derived CDR1 and CDR2 are SGHKS and YYEKEE (reference sequence).

This chain links TRBV7-2 with TRBJ1-1; 7 nucleotides align to TRBD1. The length of the CDR3 is 14 residues. CDR1 SGHTA and CDR2 FQGNSA come from the germline V gene. The V segment lost 3 bases and the J segment 8 bases; nucleotides outside the gene matches: 9. The CDR3 coding sequence is TGTGCCAGCAGCTTGTGGGACCGGGACAGAGAAGCTTTCTTT. Its translation: CASSLWDRDREAFF. Full variable domain (rest looked up from reference TRBV7-2 and TRBJ1-1): GAGVSQSPSNKVTEKGKDVELRCDPISGHTALYWYRQSLGQGLEFLIYFQGNSAPDKSGLPSDRFSAERTGGSVSTLTIQRTQQEDSAVYLCASSLWDRDREAFFGQGTRLTVV.

The chain links TRBV19 to TRBJ1-2, with 10 bases identical to TRBD1. Unmatched junction bases numbered 16, after V lost 6 bases and J lost 3 bases. The CDR3 runs to 18 residues. CDR1 LNHDA and CDR2 SQIVND come from the germline V gene (reference sequence). CDR3 sequence (DNA): TGTGCCAGTAGGCCTCGCGGGACAGGGGCGCTAAGTGACTATGGCTACACCTTC. It encodes CASRPRGTGALSDYGYTF. The complete variable domain, with remaining parts taken from reference TRBV19 and TRBJ1-2, reads DGGITQSPKYLFRKEGQNVTLSCEQNLNHDAMYWYRQDPGQGLRLIYYSQIVNDFQKGDIAEGYSVSREKKESFPLTVTSAQKNPTAFYLCASRPRGTGALSDYGYTFGSGTRLTVV.

The chain has TRBV14 and TRBJ2-3, with a weak D call TRBD1 (5 bases). The V gene lost 6 bases and the J gene lost 6 bases, with 13 bases spanning the gap. The germline gives CDR1 SGHDN, CDR2 FVKESK. There are 13 residues in the CDR3. CDR3 in DNA: TGTGCCAGCAGTCTATCAGGGCTGGATACGCAGTATTTT. Protein product: CASSLSGLDTQYF. Drawing the rest from reference TRBV14 and TRBJ2-3, the complete variable domain is EAGVTQFPSHSVIEKGQTVTLRCDPISGHDNLYWYRRVMGKEIKFLLHFVKESKQDESGMPNNRFLAERTGGTYSTLKVQPAELEDSGVYFCASSLSGLDTQYFGPGTRLTVL.

The chain has TRBV2 and TRBJ2-1; TRBD1 agrees at 12 bases. The CDR3 contains 13 residues. The germline V gene has CDR1 SNHLY and CDR2 FYNNEI. Unmatched junction bases numbered 6, after V lost 10 bases and J lost 8 bases. The CDR3 here is CATKGTGGYEQFF. The CDR3 region has the DNA TGTGCCACCAAAGGGACAGGGGGCTATGAGCAGTTCTTC.

V usage is TRBV27 and J usage is TRBJ2-1; perhaps TRBD2 as D (7 bases). The CDR3 spans 14 residues. Trimming removed 3 bases from V and 7 bases from J, with 13 bases in between. Germline CDR1 reads MNHEY; CDR2 reads SMNVEV (reference sequence). The CDR3 nucleotides read TGTGCCAGCAGTTTTAGTGGGGGGGCTAATGAGCAGTTCTTC. Its translation: CASSFSGGANEQFF.

This clone came up many times. This chain links TRBV19 with TRBJ1-5; TRBD1 matches 7 bases. This CDR3 comprises 15 residues. V lost 2 bases, J lost 1 base, and 2 bases stayed unmatched. The germline V gene has CDR1 LNHDA and CDR2 SQIVND (reference sequence). This CDR3 reads CASSILQGSNQPQHF. The CDR3 nucleotides are TGTGCCAGTAGTATACTACAGGGGAGCAATCAGCCCCAGCATTTT.

This chain uses TRBV19 with TRBJ1-2; 7 bases are shared with TRBD1. This CDR3 has 15 residues. Germline CDR1 and CDR2: LNHDA and SQIVND (reference sequence). Losses at the gene ends were 3 bases for V and 6 bases for J; bases not matched to a gene: 10. The CDR3 region is CASSIERQGRDGYTF. The CDR3 nucleotides are TGTGCCAGTAGTATCGAGAGACAGGGCAGGGATGGCTACACCTTC.

J is TRBJ1-5 and V is TRBV7-9; TRBD1 matches at 7 bases. Germline trimming cut 5 bases from V and 6 bases from J; bases unmatched to any gene: 10. Looked up from germline, CDR1 is SEHNR and CDR2 is FQNEAQ (reference sequence). The CDR3 consists of 15 residues. The CDR3 here is CASSPSTGTGQPQHF. Here the CDR3 DNA reads TGTGCCAGCAGCCCTTCGACAGGGACGGGTCAGCCCCAGCATTTT.

The V gene is TRBV7-2, the J gene TRBJ2-3; 13 bases are a match to TRBD2. The CDR3 length is 17 residues. Germline loops: CDR1 SGHTA, CDR2 FQGNSA. Unmatched junction bases numbered 7, after V lost 5 bases and J lost 2 bases. The CDR3 region has the DNA TGTGCCAGCAGCCTAATGGGACTAGCGGGGTCCACAGATACGCAGTATTTT. It translates to CASSLMGLAGSTDTQYF.

The genes are TRBV4-2 and TRBJ2-1, with 8 bases that match TRBD1. J lost 0 bases, V lost 0 bases, and 16 bases had no gene match. The CDR3 consists of 21 residues. The germline gives CDR1 LGHNA, CDR2 YNFKEQ. CDR3 sequence reads: CASSQEIRDRIQPSSYNEQFF. The DNA of the CDR3 is TGTGCCAGCAGCCAAGAAATTAGGGACAGGATTCAACCCAGCTCCTACAATGAGCAGTTCTTC.

The gene calls are TRBV2 and TRBJ2-5, with TRBD2 identical over 11 bases. Trimming took 6 bases from V and 5 from J; bases not matched to a gene: 14. The CDR3 is 17 residues long. Per the germline V gene, CDR1 is SNHLY and CDR2 is FYNNEI. The CDR3 sequence: CASSLPTGTSGFETQYF. Written as DNA, the CDR3 is TGTGCCAGCAGCCTTCCCACCGGGACTAGCGGATTCGAGACCCAGTACTTC. Using reference TRBV2 and TRBJ2-5 for the parts outside the CDR3, the full variable domain is EPEVTQTPSHQVTQMGQEVILRCVPISNHLYFYWYRQILGQKVEFLVSFYNNEISEKSEIFDDQFSVERPDGSNFTLKIRSTKLEDSAMYFCASSLPTGTSGFETQYFGPGTRLLVL.

The chain employs TRBV27 and TRBJ2-7; D is possibly TRBD2 (5 bases). Germline assignment: CDR1 MNHEY and CDR2 SMNVEV (reference sequence). This CDR3 spans 13 amino acids. Trimming took off 3 bases at V and 2 bases at J, with 8 bases between the two ends. CDR3 loop: CASSLDGTYEQYF. The DNA of the CDR3 is TGTGCCAGCAGTTTGGACGGGACCTACGAGCAGTACTTC.

This chain connects TRBV3-1 (or the pseudogene TRBV3-2) to TRBJ1-2; 9 nucleotides agree with TRBD1. Germline V gives CDR1 LGHDT, CDR2 YNNKEL (reference sequence). CDR3 size: 12 residues. The V segment lost 5 bases and the J segment 7 bases; nucleotides outside the gene matches: 2. The CDR3: CASSGTGLGYTF. The CDR3 region has the DNA TGTGCCAGCAGCGGGACAGGGCTTGGCTACACCTTC.

The chain recombines TRBV2 with TRBJ1-6; D possibly corresponds to TRBD1 (6 bases). V dropped 6 bases and J dropped 5 bases, with 14 bases sitting between them. This CDR3 has 15 amino acids. CDR1 and CDR2 (germline): SNHLY, FYNNEI. The CDR3 here is CASSTRGPDNSPLHF. The CDR3 DNA reads as TGTGCCAGCAGCACCAGGGGACCTGATAATTCACCCCTCCACTTT.

This clone appeared many times. The V gene is TRBV7-9, the J gene TRBJ1-2; D not resolved. Trimming removed 5 bases from V and 12 bases from J, with 16 bases in between. CDR3 length: 12 amino acids. Germline loops: CDR1 SEHNR, CDR2 FQNEAQ (reference sequence). In DNA form, the CDR3 reads TGTGCCAGCAGCCCTAGAGGGAGGTCCCACACCTTC. This sequence encodes CASSPRGRSHTF.

This clone appeared once. This sequence joins TRBV27 and TRBJ1-6; D is perhaps TRBD1 (5 bases). The V and J ends lost 7 bases and 0 bases respectively, with 19 bases between them. The CDR3 has 18 residues. CDR1 and CDR2 (germline): MNHEY, SMNVEV (reference sequence). The CDR3 DNA follows: TGTGCCAGCATGTTTACGGGGGGACTAAGCTCCTATAATTCACCCCTCCACTTT. Translation gives CASMFTGGLSSYNSPLHF.

This clone was observed a single time. The V call is TRBV4-1, the J call TRBJ2-3; possible D gene TRBD2, 7 bases. This CDR3 has 17 residues. V was pared by 1 base and J by 0 bases, with 14 bases between. In germline, CDR1 is MGHRA, CDR2 YSYEKL. The CDR3 is CASSQGSAGASTDTQYF. The DNA of the CDR3 is TGCGCCAGCAGCCAAGGAAGCGCGGGGGCTAGCACAGATACGCAGTATTTT.

The chain employs TRBV2 and TRBJ2-1; 7 nucleotides line up with TRBD2. The CDR3 spans 15 residues. Germline values: CDR1 SNHLY, CDR2 FYNNEI. With V trimmed by 7 bases and J by 4 bases, 10 bases remained unmatched. CDR3 protein: CASMGRRGSYNEQFF. CDR3 nucleotide sequence: TGTGCCAGCATGGGGAGGCGGGGGTCTTACAATGAGCAGTTCTTC.